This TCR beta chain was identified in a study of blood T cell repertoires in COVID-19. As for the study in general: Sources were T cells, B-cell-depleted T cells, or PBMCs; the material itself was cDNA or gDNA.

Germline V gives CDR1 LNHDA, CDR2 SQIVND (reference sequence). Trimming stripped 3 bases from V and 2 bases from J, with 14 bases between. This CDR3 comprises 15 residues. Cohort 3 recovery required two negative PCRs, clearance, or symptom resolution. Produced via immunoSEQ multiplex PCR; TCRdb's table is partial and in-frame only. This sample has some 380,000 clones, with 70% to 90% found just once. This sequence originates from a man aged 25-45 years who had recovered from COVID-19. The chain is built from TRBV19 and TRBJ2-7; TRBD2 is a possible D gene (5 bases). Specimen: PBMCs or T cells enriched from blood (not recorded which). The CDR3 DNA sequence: TGTGCCAGTAGTATGAAGGCAGCCGGGGCCTACGAGCAGTACTTC. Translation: CASSMKAAGAYEQYF.